These 26 T cell receptor beta chains were all obtained from the same sample, sequenced in a study of blood T cell repertoires in COVID-19. TCRdb's table, derived via immunoSEQ multiplex PCR, lists solely in-frame clones and lacks some. The sample holds about 300,000 clones, 80% to 90% seen once. Sequenced: peripheral blood. Source of these receptors: a woman aged 50 to 60 who had recovered from COVID-19.

V and J are TRBV4-3 and TRBJ2-1; D is perhaps TRBD2 (5 bases). This CDR3 contains 15 residues. Trimming left V 1 base short and J 7 bases short, with 14 bases between. In germline, CDR1 is LGHNA, CDR2 YSLEER. CDR3 nucleotides: TGCGCCAGCAGCCAAGGGAGCGGTGCCCAGAATGAGCAGTTCTTC. This sequence encodes CASSQGSGAQNEQFF.

This rearrangement joins TRBV27 to TRBJ2-3; D is uncertain. Trimming left V 3 bases short and J 5 bases short, with 12 bases between. The CDR3 is 14 residues long. Germline V gives CDR1 MNHEY, CDR2 SMNVEV (reference sequence). CDR3 nucleotide sequence: TGTGCCAGCAGTTTGGTGAGAGAGGAAGATACGCAGTATTTT. It is translated as CASSLVREEDTQYF.

The rearrangement links TRBV29-1 to TRBJ2-1, with 8 bases fitting TRBD1. Per germline, CDR1 SQVTM and CDR2 ANQGSEA. This CDR3 is 14 amino acids long. J gave up 0 bases and V 6 bases, and 4 bases lay outside the gene matches. CDR3 residues: CSVATGGSYNEQFF. The CDR3 DNA follows: TGCAGCGTAGCAACAGGGGGCTCCTACAATGAGCAGTTCTTC.

The genes are TRBV19 and TRBJ2-7; D might be TRBD1 (5 bases). Trimming took 3 bases from V and 3 from J, leaving 15 bases between them. The CDR3 consists of 15 residues. Germline loops: CDR1 LNHDA, CDR2 SQIVND (reference sequence). For the CDR3, the DNA is TGTGCCAGTAGTATTTCCCGGGCAGGGAACTACGAGCAGTACTTC. Its protein product is CASSISRAGNYEQYF. Full variable domain (outside the CDR3, taken from reference TRBV19 and TRBJ2-7): DGGITQSPKYLFRKEGQNVTLSCEQNLNHDAMYWYRQDPGQGLRLIYYSQIVNDFQKGDIAEGYSVSREKKESFPLTVTSAQKNPTAFYLCASSISRAGNYEQYFGPGTRLTVT.

The V gene is TRBV18, the J gene TRBJ2-3, with D tentatively TRBD1 (5 bases). In germline, CDR1 is KGHSH, CDR2 LQKENI. This CDR3 has 16 residues. V lost 1 base and J 2 bases, leaving 13 bases between the germline ends. CDR3 DNA: TGTGCCAGCTCACCACAGCCAGGGCCGTACACAGATACGCAGTATTTT. It is translated as CASSPQPGPYTDTQYF. The variable domain in full, with the rest retrieved from reference TRBV18 and TRBJ2-3, is NAGVMQNPRHLVRRRGQEARLRCSPMKGHSHVYWYRQLPEEGLKFMVYLQKENIIDESGMPKERFSAEFPKEGPSILRIQQVVRGDSAAYFCASSPQPGPYTDTQYFGPGTRLTVL.

The V call is TRBV19, the J call TRBJ1-1; D remains ambiguous. The CDR3 has 13 residues. Germline V gene lookup returns CDR1 LNHDA and CDR2 SQIVND (reference sequence). V gave up 5 bases and J gave up 5 bases, with 12 bases separating them. CDR3 amino acids: CASSAGRGTEAFF. CDR3 nucleotides: TGTGCCAGTAGTGCCGGACGAGGGACTGAAGCTTTCTTT.

This clone was observed once. V gene TRBV27 combines with J gene TRBJ1-5, with unresolved D. This CDR3 region has 13 residues. Trimming took 6 bases from V and 0 from J, leaving 6 bases between them. Germline V gene lookup returns CDR1 MNHEY and CDR2 SMNVEV (reference sequence). CDR3 coding DNA: TGTGCCAGCAGCGGTTATAGCAATCAGCCCCAGCATTTT. Protein sequence: CASSGYSNQPQHF.

The chain uses TRBV5-8 and TRBJ1-2; D is undetermined. The CDR3 contains 12 residues. V was trimmed by 5 bases and J by 1 base, leaving 6 bases between them. The germline gives CDR1 SGHTS, CDR2 YDEGEE. Written as DNA, the CDR3 is TGTGCCAGCAGATACAGTAACTATGGCTACACCTTC. This encodes CASRYSNYGYTF. Combining the CDR3 with reference TRBV5-8 and TRBJ1-2 gives the whole variable domain EAGVTQSPTHLIKTRGQQATLRCSPISGHTSVYWYQQALGLGLQFLLWYDEGEERNRGNFPPRFSGRQFPNYSSELNVNALELEDSALYLCASRYSNYGYTFGSGTRLTVV.

V is TRBV28 and J is TRBJ1-4; perhaps TRBD1 as D (5 bases). V was clipped by 7 bases and J by 0 bases, with 9 bases between them. CDR1 MDHEN and CDR2 SYDVKM come from the germline V gene. CDR3 length: 14 amino acids. The CDR3 nucleotides are TGTGCCAGCACAGGGATATCAACTAATGAAAAACTGTTTTTT. Translation gives CASTGISTNEKLFF.

The chain carries TRBV11-2 and TRBJ1-1; D unresolved. Trimming removed 5 bases from V and 1 base from J, with 11 bases in between. This CDR3 is built from 14 residues. CDR1 is SGHAT, CDR2 FQNNGV, per germline. Here the CDR3 reads CASSAGYSNTEAFF. CDR3 DNA sequence: TGTGCCAGCAGCGCGGGATACTCGAACACTGAAGCTTTCTTT.

The gene calls are TRBV10-1 and TRBJ1-3; TRBD1 agrees at 12 bases. Germline V CDR1 and CDR2: WNHNN, SYGVQD (reference sequence). Germline trimming cut 6 bases from V and 0 bases from J; bases unmatched to any gene: 12. This CDR3 has 19 residues. CDR3 amino acids: CASSPPGQGATSSGNTIYF. Here the CDR3 DNA reads TGCGCCAGCAGCCCTCCGGGACAGGGGGCGACCAGCTCTGGAAACACCATATATTTT.

This clone was seen once. This chain links TRBV7-2 with TRBJ1-3, with D possibly TRBD1 on 6 matching bases. The CDR3 is 14 residues long. With 6 bases removed from V and 1 base from J, the gap between germline ends came to 10 bases. Germline lookup yields CDR1 SGHTA and CDR2 FQGNSA. The CDR3 coding sequence is TGTGCCAGCAGTCAGGGGAGTTCTGGAAACACCATATATTTT. It codes for CASSQGSSGNTIYF.

This chain joins TRBV6-5 and TRBJ1-1; 10 positions match TRBD1. The CDR3 contains 13 residues. Germline values: CDR1 MNHEY, CDR2 SVGAGI. Trimming at V came to 6 bases and at J to 9 bases, leaving 7 bases not matched to a gene. Here the CDR3 DNA reads TGTGCCAGCAGCTTGGGGACAGGGGATAAAGCTTTCTTT. It translates to CASSLGTGDKAFF.

There are a few counts of this clone. The V call is TRBV18, the J call TRBJ2-7; 10 bases are shared with TRBD2. Germline loops: CDR1 KGHSH, CDR2 LQKENI. CDR3 length: 15 residues. V trimming: 3 bases; J trimming: 3 bases; junction bases outside the gene matches: 5. CDR3 coding DNA: TGTGCCAGCTCACCGGGGACTAGCGCCAACTACGAGCAGTACTTC. Protein: CASSPGTSANYEQYF.

This chain links TRBV5-3 with TRBJ1-5; D is possibly TRBD1 (6 bases). TRBV5-3 is an open reading frame whose function is uncertain. V lost 0 bases, J lost 6 bases, and 10 bases lay in between. The CDR3 spans 14 residues. The CDR3 here is CARSLVGTFQPQHF. CDR3 nucleotides: TGTGCCAGAAGCTTGGTCGGGACATTTCAGCCCCAGCATTTT.

This clone was detected only a few times. Other nucleotide sequences from this sample produce the same CDR3. J is TRBJ2-7 and V is TRBV4-2, with TRBD1 as a possible D gene (5 bases). Germline V CDR1 and CDR2: LGHNA, YNFKEQ. There are 12 residues in the CDR3. V was pared by 0 bases and J by 6 bases, with 6 bases between. CDR3 region: CASSQDRGEQYF. CDR3 coding DNA: TGTGCCAGCAGCCAAGATAGGGGCGAGCAGTACTTC.

This clone was seen only a few times. The rearrangement uses TRBV6-6 and TRBJ2-7, with D tentatively TRBD1 (5 bases). This CDR3 is built from 16 residues. The V end lost 2 bases, the J end lost 4 bases, and 18 bases lay between the germline ends. In germline, CDR1 is MNHNY, CDR2 SVGAGI (reference sequence). CDR3 nucleotide sequence: TGTGCCAGCAGTTACCGTTCTCCAGGGCCCGGTTACGAGCAGTACTTC. Encoded protein: CASSYRSPGPGYEQYF.

This chain connects TRBV28 to TRBJ2-7; 9 bases align to TRBD1. The length of the CDR3 is 16 residues. Germline V CDR1 and CDR2: MDHEN, SYDVKM. Germline trimming cut 6 bases from V and 0 bases from J; bases unmatched to any gene: 9. The chain's CDR3 is CASSPWWGQGSYEQYF. DNA of the CDR3: TGTGCCAGCAGCCCCTGGTGGGGACAGGGCTCCTACGAGCAGTACTTC.

V gene TRBV25-1 combines with J gene TRBJ2-5, with 8 nucleotides matching TRBD1. Germline V gene data show CDR1 as MGHDK and CDR2 as SYGVNS. J gave up 1 base and V 4 bases, and 5 bases lay outside the gene matches. This CDR3 is built from 15 residues. CDR3 loop: CASSGGTGPQETQYF. CDR3 nucleotide sequence: TGTGCCAGCAGTGGAGGGACAGGTCCCCAAGAGACCCAGTACTTC.

CDR3 residues: CASSLARGHSQPQHF. The DNA for the CDR3 is TGTGCCAGCAGCTTGGCCAGGGGGCATAGTCAGCCCCAGCATTTT. The chain uses TRBV5-8 and TRBJ1-5; 8 bases map to TRBD1. The length of the CDR3 is 15 residues. Germline values: CDR1 SGHTS, CDR2 YDEGEE. V dropped 0 bases and J dropped 6; count of bases not matched to a gene: 5.

CDR3 nucleotides: TGTGCCAGCAGCTTGAGCCAGGTGTACGACATTCAGTACTTC. It is translated as CASSLSQVYDIQYF. V gene TRBV5-6 combines with J gene TRBJ2-4; unclear D gene. The germline gives CDR1 SGHDT, CDR2 YYEEEE. Trimming took 1 base from V and 8 from J, leaving 13 bases between them. The CDR3 consists of 14 residues.

The chain carries TRBV6-5 and TRBJ2-1, with D possibly matching TRBD1 (5 bases). This CDR3 region has 16 residues. V lost 2 bases and J lost 3, with 14 bases in between. CDR1 MNHEY and CDR2 SVGAGI come from the germline V gene. DNA of the CDR3: TGTGCCAGCAGTTACGGGGCGGTGATGGACTACAATGAGCAGTTCTTC. Translating it yields CASSYGAVMDYNEQFF.

The J gene is TRBJ2-7, the V gene TRBV5-5; TRBD2 matches 7 bases. Trimming at V came to 0 bases and at J to 2 bases, leaving 5 bases not matched to a gene. The CDR3 is 15 amino acids. The germline V gene has CDR1 SGHKS and CDR2 YYEKEE (reference sequence). CDR3 nucleotides: TGTGCCAGCAGCTTGGGTGGGGGGGTCCCCTACGAGCAGTACTTC. This encodes CASSLGGGVPYEQYF. Full variable domain (remainder filled in from reference TRBV5-5 and TRBJ2-7): DAGVTQSPTHLIKTRGQQVTLRCSPISGHKSVSWYQQVLGQGPQFIFQYYEKEERGRGNFPDRFSARQFPNYSSELNVNALLLGDSALYLCASSLGGGVPYEQYFGPGTRLTVT.

V is TRBV9 and J is TRBJ2-2; D is unclear. This CDR3 is built from 13 residues. The ends were cut back, 6 bases at V and 5 bases at J, with 11 bases in the middle. CDR1 and CDR2 from the germline V gene are SGDLS and YYNGEE. The CDR3 spells CASKTGGTGELFF. CDR3 sequence (DNA): TGTGCCAGCAAGACCGGCGGTACCGGGGAGCTGTTTTTT.

V is TRBV5-4 and J is TRBJ1-3; possibly TRBD1 for D (5 bases). The CDR3 runs 13 residues. Trimming shortened V by 0 bases and J by 4 bases, and 5 bases separated the two germline ends. CDR1 and CDR2 (germline): SGHNT, YYREEE (reference sequence). The CDR3 sequence is CASSLEGGNTIYF. CDR3 DNA: TGTGCCAGCAGCTTGGAGGGGGGAAACACCATATATTTT.

This chain connects TRBV7-2 to TRBJ2-7; 14 bases map to TRBD2. The ends lost 0 bases at V and 3 bases at J; junction bases unmatched: 4. The CDR3 runs to 17 residues. The germline gives CDR1 SGHTA, CDR2 FQGNSA. DNA for the CDR3: TGTGCCAGCAGCTTAGCCGGGACTAGCGGGGGTCTCTACGAGCAGTACTTC. Translated, it gives CASSLAGTSGGLYEQYF.